This T cell receptor (beta chain) comes out of a study of blood T cells in healthy people across ages. Then a second PCR, running roughly 7 to 11 cycles, was carried out with a sample-barcoded 5' primer and a J-beta primer mix. In TCRdb, the 5' RACE reads were re-called with MiXCR into one record per CDR3 protein. The sample carries approximately 790,000 distinct CDR3 sequences, 60% to 80% recorded once. Study-wide findings and caveats: The study regarded diversity estimates from one million T cells as underestimates.

A remark on this clonotype: The antigen remains unidentified.

There are 15 residues in the CDR3. J was trimmed by 0 bases and V by 9 bases; bases with no gene match: 8. Germline CDR1 MNHNS, CDR2 SASEGT. The clonotype was recovered from a man younger than 40 in good health. The chain combines TRBV6-1 with TRBJ2-1; 7 bases align to TRBD2. Sample: blood. Here the CDR3 reads CASLFPGGSYNEQFF. The DNA for the CDR3 is TGTGCCAGTTTATTCCCGGGAGGCTCCTACAATGAGCAGTTCTTC.